Listed below are T cell receptor beta chains from one sample, sequenced in a study of T-cell reconstitution after alpha-beta-depleted transplantation in children. TCRdb re-called the PCR reads through MiXCR, storing one row per CDR3 protein. The sample has about 600,000 distinct CDR3 sequences, 10% to 15% seen once. This material consisted of PBMCs, mostly from graft donor cells, taken 360 days after TCRalphabeta/CD19-depleted stem cell transplant. These TCRs come from a male patient under 18 who had a stem cell transplant for acute myeloid leukemia, so the T cells may come from the graft donor. CDR3s include the opening cysteine and the closing phenylalanine or tryptophan. The D gene is left open where the match is weak. Not every row has a clone size; where given, it reads once, few, many or a size class.

clone size,J gene,D gene,V gene,CDR3 protein,CDR3 DNA
-,TRBJ2-1,TRBD1,TRBV30,CAWSGPQGSSYNEQFF,TGTGCCTGGAGTGGCCCACAGGGGAGCTCCTACAATGAGCAGTTCTTC
-,TRBJ2-1,TRBD1,TRBV7-6,CASSLQGALGNEQFF,TGTGCCAGCAGCCTACAGGGGGCGCTAGGCAATGAGCAGTTCTTC
few,TRBJ1-5,-,TRBV7-8,CASSLAALVQPQHF,TGTGCCAGCAGCTTAGCCGCCCTTGTTCAGCCCCAGCATTTT
few,TRBJ2-7,TRBD1,TRBV6-2/TRBV6-3,CASTTPGTGHSYEQYF,TGTGCCAGCACCACTCCAGGGACAGGACACTCCTACGAGCAGTACTTC
-,TRBJ2-7,-,TRBV29-1,CSAGGDYEQYF,TGCAGCGCTGGTGGGGACTACGAGCAGTACTTC
-,TRBJ1-5,TRBD1,TRBV27,CASSFWTGGPNQPQHF,TGTGCCAGCAGTTTTTGGACAGGGGGCCCCAATCAGCCCCAGCATTTT
few,TRBJ1-2,-,TRBV20-1,CSANPSGGYTF,TGCAGTGCCAACCCCAGCGGGGGCTACACCTTC
-,TRBJ2-7,-,TRBV10-3,CAISEEGLKDEQYF,TGTGCCATCAGTGAGGAGGGTTTGAAGGACGAGCAGTACTTC
few,TRBJ2-3,TRBD1,TRBV6-6,CASTGTAPDTQYF,TGTGCCAGTACCGGGACAGCACCAGATACGCAGTATTTT
few,TRBJ2-1,TRBD2,TRBV6-2/TRBV6-3,CASSYSTPSRLAGVSGRDNEQFF,TGTGCCAGCAGTTACTCTACCCCTTCCAGACTAGCGGGAGTCTCCGGTCGAGACAATGAGCAGTTCTTC
-,TRBJ2-2,-,TRBV28,CASSLETNTGELFF,TGTGCCAGCAGTTTGGAGACGAACACCGGGGAGCTGTTTTTT
-,TRBJ1-6,-,TRBV7-8,CASSSAFTGQSLHF,TGTGCCAGCAGCTCCGCGTTTACAGGGCAATCCCTCCACTTT
-,TRBJ1-1,-,TRBV7-9,CASSSGVREAFF,TGTGCCAGCAGCTCCGGGGTACGTGAAGCTTTCTTT
-,TRBJ2-1,TRBD2,TRBV7-3,CASSRGLAYNEQFF,TGTGCCAGCAGCCGCGGACTAGCCTACAATGAGCAGTTCTTC
few,TRBJ1-5,TRBD1,TRBV6-1,CASSWDRTYQPQHF,TGTGCCAGCAGCTGGGACAGGACCTATCAGCCCCAGCATTTT
many,TRBJ2-5,TRBD2,TRBV20-1,CSARPYLAGPQETQYF,TGCAGTGCTAGACCCTATCTAGCGGGACCACAAGAGACCCAGTACTTC
many,TRBJ2-1,TRBD2,TRBV7-6,CASSFPSGYSYNEQFF,TGTGCCAGCAGCTTCCCTAGCGGATACTCCTACAATGAGCAGTTCTTC
few,TRBJ2-5,TRBD1,TRBV7-6,CASSLVGGGKTQYF,TGTGCCAGCAGCTTAGTAGGGGGCGGAAAGACCCAGTACTTC
-,TRBJ2-7,-,TRBV7-2,CASSLARRGTEQYF,TGTGCCAGCAGCTTAGCGCGAAGGGGGACTGAGCAGTACTTC
many,TRBJ2-2,-,TRBV29-1,CSVEGRRSTGELFF,TGCAGCGTTGAAGGCCGGAGGAGCACCGGGGAGCTGTTTTTT
-,TRBJ2-7,TRBD2,TRBV7-2,CASSFGLDPRAYEQYF,TGTGCCAGCAGCTTTGGACTAGATCCCCGGGCCTACGAGCAGTACTTC
few,TRBJ1-4,TRBD1,TRBV3-1,CASRDDRGSNEKLFF,TGTGCCAGCAGGGACGACAGGGGATCTAATGAAAAACTGTTTTTT
few,TRBJ2-7,-,TRBV18,CASSPGSPISEQYF,TGTGCCAGCTCACCCGGGTCACCTATCAGCGAGCAGTACTTC
-,TRBJ2-1,TRBD2,TRBV20-1,CSARPGLGVSYNEQFF,TGCAGTGCTAGGCCGGGACTAGGTGTCTCCTACAATGAGCAGTTCTTC
few,TRBJ2-7,TRBD2,TRBV6-5,CASSYWAGTSETYEQYF,TGTGCCAGCAGTTACTGGGCCGGGACTAGCGAAACCTACGAGCAGTACTTC
-,TRBJ2-5,-,TRBV3-1,CASSQDGFQTQYF,TGTGCCAGCAGCCAAGATGGGTTTCAGACCCAGTACTTC
-,TRBJ1-3,-,TRBV28,CASSLWGPSGNTIYF,TGTGCCAGCAGTTTATGGGGCCCCTCTGGAAACACCATATATTTT
-,TRBJ2-1,TRBD2,TRBV7-8,CASSRFMALAGDPSYNEQFF,TGTGCCAGCAGCCGATTCATGGCACTAGCGGGAGATCCCTCCTACAATGAGCAGTTCTTC
-,TRBJ1-2,-,TRBV15,CATSRDPPLGAAF,TGTGCCACCAGCAGAGATCCCCCTCTAGGGGCGGCCTTC
few,TRBJ2-7,-,TRBV20-1,CSAFISYEQYF,TGCAGTGCTTTCATTTCCTACGAGCAGTACTTC
-,TRBJ2-4,TRBD1,TRBV5-1,CASSLRAQGAPTNIQYF,TGCGCCAGCAGCTTGAGAGCACAGGGGGCACCTACAAACATTCAGTACTTC
many,TRBJ2-1,-,TRBV24-1,CATSDSSSFSYNEQFF,TGTGCCACCAGTGATTCCAGCAGTTTCTCCTACAATGAGCAGTTCTTC
many,TRBJ2-3,-,TRBV27,CASSPTNRWQYF,TGTGCCAGCAGTCCTACCAATCGATGGCAGTATTTT
-,TRBJ2-1,TRBD2,TRBV18,CASSPAVGTSGYNEQFF,TGTGCCAGCTCACCAGCAGTAGGAACTAGCGGCTACAATGAGCAGTTCTTC
-,TRBJ2-7,TRBD2,TRBV29-1,CSVVGLGSYEQYF,TGCAGCGTTGTAGGACTAGGTTCCTACGAGCAGTACTTC
-,TRBJ2-7,-,TRBV20-1,CSAREWTSVTYEQYF,TGCAGTGCTAGAGAATGGACAAGCGTGACCTACGAGCAGTACTTC
few,TRBJ1-3,-,TRBV29-1,CSVDQGSSGNTIYF,TGCAGCGTTGATCAGGGAAGCTCTGGAAACACCATATATTTT
-,TRBJ1-5,-,TRBV7-9,CASSFNGGLSNQPQHF,TGTGCCAGCAGCTTCAACGGGGGTCTGAGCAATCAGCCCCAGCATTTT
-,TRBJ2-1,TRBD2,TRBV6-8,CASSPRPTSGRLNEQFF,TGTGCCAGCAGTCCCCGTCCGACTAGCGGGAGACTAAATGAGCAGTTCTTC
-,TRBJ2-7,TRBD1,TRBV18,CASSPRGQGTHEQYF,TGTGCCAGCTCACCTCGCGGACAGGGGACGCACGAGCAGTACTTC
-,TRBJ2-4,TRBD2,TRBV7-2,CASSPLAGGPENIQYF,TGTGCCAGCAGCCCACTAGCGGGAGGGCCCGAAAACATTCAGTACTTC
few,TRBJ2-7,-,TRBV28,CASSSSNVLYEQYF,TGTGCCAGCAGCTCCTCCAACGTTCTTTACGAGCAGTACTTC
-,TRBJ2-7,-,TRBV20-1,CSARVPFWKSSYEQYF,TGCAGTGCTAGGGTCCCTTTTTGGAAGAGCTCCTACGAGCAGTACTTC
-,TRBJ2-3,-,TRBV10-3,CAISLGGYTDTQYF,TGTGCCATCAGTTTGGGGGGATACACAGATACGCAGTATTTT
-,TRBJ2-5,TRBD2,TRBV25-1,CGSSDWTSGYQETQYF,TGTGGCAGCAGTGACTGGACTAGCGGGTACCAAGAGACCCAGTACTTC